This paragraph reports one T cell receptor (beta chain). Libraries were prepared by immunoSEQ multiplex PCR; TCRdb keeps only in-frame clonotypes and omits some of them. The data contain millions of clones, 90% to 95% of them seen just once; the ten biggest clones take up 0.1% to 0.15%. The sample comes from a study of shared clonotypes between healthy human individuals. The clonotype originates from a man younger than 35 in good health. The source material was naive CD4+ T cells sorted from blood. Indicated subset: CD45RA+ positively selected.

CDR3 in DNA: TGCGCCAGCAGCCGGGGACAGGAGTACTCTGGAAACACCATATATTTT. Amino acids: CASSRGQEYSGNTIYF. This chain links TRBV5-1 with TRBJ1-3; 8 nucleotides align to TRBD1. V shed 4 bases, J shed 0 bases, and the junction held 6 bases outside the gene matches. The CDR3 loop spans 16 amino acids. In germline, CDR1 is SGHRS, CDR2 YFSETQ.